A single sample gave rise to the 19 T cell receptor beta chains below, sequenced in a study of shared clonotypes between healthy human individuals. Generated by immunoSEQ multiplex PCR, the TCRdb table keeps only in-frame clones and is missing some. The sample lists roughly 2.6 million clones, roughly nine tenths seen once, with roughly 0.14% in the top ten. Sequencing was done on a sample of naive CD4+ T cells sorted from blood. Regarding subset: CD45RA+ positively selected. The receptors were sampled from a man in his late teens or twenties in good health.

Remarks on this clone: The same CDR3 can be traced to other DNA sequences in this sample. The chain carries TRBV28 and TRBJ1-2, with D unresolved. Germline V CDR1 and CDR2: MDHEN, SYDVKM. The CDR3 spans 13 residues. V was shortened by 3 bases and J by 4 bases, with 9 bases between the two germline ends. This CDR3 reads CASSLLAGYGYTF. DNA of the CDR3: TGTGCCAGCAGTTTGTTAGCAGGCTATGGCTACACCTTC.

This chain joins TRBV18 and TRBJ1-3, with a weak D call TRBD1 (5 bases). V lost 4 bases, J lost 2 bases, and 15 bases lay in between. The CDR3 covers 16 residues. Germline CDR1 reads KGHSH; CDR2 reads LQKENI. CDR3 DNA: TGTGCCAGCTCACAACAGGCCTGGGGAACTGGAAACACCATATATTTT. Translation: CASSQQAWGTGNTIYF.

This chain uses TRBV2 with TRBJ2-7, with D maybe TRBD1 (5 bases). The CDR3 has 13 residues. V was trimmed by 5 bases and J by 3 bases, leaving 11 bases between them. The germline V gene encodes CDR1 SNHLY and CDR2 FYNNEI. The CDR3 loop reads CASSYRRDYEQYF. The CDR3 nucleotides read TGTGCCAGCAGTTATCGCAGGGACTACGAGCAGTACTTC.

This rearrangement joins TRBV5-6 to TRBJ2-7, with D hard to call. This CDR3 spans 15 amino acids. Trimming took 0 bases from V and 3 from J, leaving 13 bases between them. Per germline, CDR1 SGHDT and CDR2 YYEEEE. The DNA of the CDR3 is TGTGCCAGCAGCTTGGCCAACTCCGGGCGCTACGAGCAGTACTTC. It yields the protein CASSLANSGRYEQYF.

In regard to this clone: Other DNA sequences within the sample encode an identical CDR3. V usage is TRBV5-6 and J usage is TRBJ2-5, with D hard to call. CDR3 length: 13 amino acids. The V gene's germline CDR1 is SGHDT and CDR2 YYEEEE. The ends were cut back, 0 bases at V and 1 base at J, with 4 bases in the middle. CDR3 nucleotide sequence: TGTGCCAGCAGCTTGGTGAGCCAAGAGACCCAGTACTTC. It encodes CASSLVSQETQYF.

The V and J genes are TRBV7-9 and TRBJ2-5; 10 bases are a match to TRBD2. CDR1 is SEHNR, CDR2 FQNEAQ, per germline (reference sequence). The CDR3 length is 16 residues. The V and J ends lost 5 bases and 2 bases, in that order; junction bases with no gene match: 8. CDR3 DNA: TGTGCCAGCAGCCCCCGGACTAGCGGAGCTCAAGAGACCCAGTACTTC. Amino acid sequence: CASSPRTSGAQETQYF.

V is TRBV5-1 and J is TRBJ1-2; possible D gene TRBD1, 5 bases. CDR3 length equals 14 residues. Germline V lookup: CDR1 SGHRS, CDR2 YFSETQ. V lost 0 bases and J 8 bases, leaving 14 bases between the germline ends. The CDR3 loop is CASSLGYIGEGYTF. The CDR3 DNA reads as TGCGCCAGCAGCTTGGGATACATAGGGGAGGGCTACACCTTC.

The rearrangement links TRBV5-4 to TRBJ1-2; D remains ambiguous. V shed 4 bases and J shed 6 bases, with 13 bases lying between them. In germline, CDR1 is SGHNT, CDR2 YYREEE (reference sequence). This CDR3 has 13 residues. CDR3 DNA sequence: TGTGCCAGCAGCACGTGGCCCCCGGATGGCTACACCTTC. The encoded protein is CASSTWPPDGYTF.

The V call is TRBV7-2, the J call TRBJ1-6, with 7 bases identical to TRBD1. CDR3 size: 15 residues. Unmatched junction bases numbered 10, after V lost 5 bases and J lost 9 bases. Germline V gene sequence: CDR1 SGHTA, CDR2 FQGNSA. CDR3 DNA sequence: TGTGCCAGCAGCCCGCAAGGGGGCGCAAGTTCACCCCTCCACTTT. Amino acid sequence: CASSPQGGASSPLHF.

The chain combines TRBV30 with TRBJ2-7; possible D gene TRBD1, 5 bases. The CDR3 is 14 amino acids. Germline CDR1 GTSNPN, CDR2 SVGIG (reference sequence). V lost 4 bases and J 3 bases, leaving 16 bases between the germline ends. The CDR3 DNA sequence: TGTGCCTGGACCCTGGGGCAGACCAGCTACGAGCAGTACTTC. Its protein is CAWTLGQTSYEQYF.

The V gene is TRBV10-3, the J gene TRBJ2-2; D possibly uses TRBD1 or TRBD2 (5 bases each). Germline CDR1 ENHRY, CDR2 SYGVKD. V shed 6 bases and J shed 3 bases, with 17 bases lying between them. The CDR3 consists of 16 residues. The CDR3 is CAIRTDRDLYTGELFF. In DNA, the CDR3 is TGTGCCATCAGGACGGACCGGGACCTATACACCGGGGAGCTGTTTTTT.

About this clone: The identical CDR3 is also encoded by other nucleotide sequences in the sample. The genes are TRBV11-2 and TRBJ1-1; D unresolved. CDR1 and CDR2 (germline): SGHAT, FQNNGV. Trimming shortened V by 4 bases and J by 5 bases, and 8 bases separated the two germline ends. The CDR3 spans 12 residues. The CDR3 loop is CASSSQRTEAFF. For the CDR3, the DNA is TGTGCCAGCAGCTCCCAGAGAACTGAAGCTTTCTTT.

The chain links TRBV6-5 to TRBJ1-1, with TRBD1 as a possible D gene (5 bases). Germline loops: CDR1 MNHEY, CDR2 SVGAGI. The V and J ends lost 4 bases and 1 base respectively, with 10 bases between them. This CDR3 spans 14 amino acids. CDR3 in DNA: TGTGCCAGCAGTTCGGGACGAAAGAACACTGAAGCTTTCTTT. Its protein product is CASSSGRKNTEAFF.

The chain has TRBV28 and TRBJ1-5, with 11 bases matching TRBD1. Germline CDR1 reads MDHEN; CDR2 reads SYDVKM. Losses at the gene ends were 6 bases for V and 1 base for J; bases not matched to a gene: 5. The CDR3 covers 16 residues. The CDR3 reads CASRTGTGGSNQPQHF. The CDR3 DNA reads TGTGCCAGCAGGACAGGGACAGGGGGAAGCAATCAGCCCCAGCATTTT.

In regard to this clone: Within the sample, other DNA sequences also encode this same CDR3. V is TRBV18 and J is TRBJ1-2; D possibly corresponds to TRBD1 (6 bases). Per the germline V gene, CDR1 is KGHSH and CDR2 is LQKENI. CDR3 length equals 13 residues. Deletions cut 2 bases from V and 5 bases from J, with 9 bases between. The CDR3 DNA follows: TGTGCCAGCTCACCAAGGGGGGGTTATGGCTACACCTTC. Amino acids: CASSPRGGYGYTF.

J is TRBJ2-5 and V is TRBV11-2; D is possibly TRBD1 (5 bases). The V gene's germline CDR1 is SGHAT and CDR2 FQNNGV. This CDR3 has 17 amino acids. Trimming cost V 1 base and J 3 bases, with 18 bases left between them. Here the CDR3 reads CASSLAAGSWRKETQYF. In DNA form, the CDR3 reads TGTGCCAGCAGCTTAGCGGCAGGGTCATGGAGAAAAGAGACCCAGTACTTC.

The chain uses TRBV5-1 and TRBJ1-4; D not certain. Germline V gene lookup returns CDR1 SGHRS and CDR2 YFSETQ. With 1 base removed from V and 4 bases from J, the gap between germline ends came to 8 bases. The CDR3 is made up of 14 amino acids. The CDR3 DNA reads TGCGCCAGCAGCTTGCGGTTAAATAATGAAAAACTGTTTTTT. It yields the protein CASSLRLNNEKLFF.

This CDR3 is CATLETGRYGYTF. The CDR3 region has the DNA TGTGCCACCCTAGAGACAGGGCGATATGGCTACACCTTC. The V gene is TRBV6-5, the J gene TRBJ1-2, with 7 bases aligning to TRBD1. The junction had 10 bases not matched to a gene; V was cut back by 10 bases and J by 5 bases. Germline CDR1 reads MNHEY; CDR2 reads SVGAGI. The CDR3 loop spans 13 amino acids.

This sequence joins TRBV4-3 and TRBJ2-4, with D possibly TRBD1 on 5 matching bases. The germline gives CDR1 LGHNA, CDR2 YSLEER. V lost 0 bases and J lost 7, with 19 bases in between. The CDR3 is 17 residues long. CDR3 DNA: TGCGCCAGCAGCCAAGATTTAGTAGGGGTCCCAAGGAACATTCAGTACTTC. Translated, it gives CASSQDLVGVPRNIQYF.